The clone carrying this T cell receptor (beta chain) was found a few times. Its antigen remains unidentified. This sample was included in a study of T cell repertoires in cytomegalovirus infection. Study summary: CMV epitopes that were recently identified and HLA-C-restricted were used alongside well-studied HLA-B-restricted ones. Indications of both CMV infection and matching HLA type were provided by public TCR beta signatures.

Study-wide points: HLA-C-restricted CMV-specific TCR beta clonotypes were dominant in the ex vivo response.

TCRdb redid the calling of the reads with MiXCR, one entry per CDR3 protein. The table records about 920,000 distinct CDR3 sequences, around 31% of them present only once. J gave up 3 bases and V 2 bases, and 9 bases lay outside the gene matches. In germline, CDR1 is ENHRY, CDR2 SYGVKD. The CDR3 loop spans 19 amino acids. The TCR originated in a human donor in good health (CMV status not recorded). Some clones in this sample may be carry-over from other donors' samples. The V call is TRBV10-3, the J call TRBJ2-1; 14 bases align to TRBD2. The sample consisted of cultured CD8+ T cells from PBMCs, taken from culture after CMV antigen stimulation. The CDR3 loop is CAISEPGTSGGSGYNEQFF. The CDR3 nucleotides read TGTGCCATCAGTGAGCCTGGGACTAGCGGGGGTTCTGGCTACAATGAGCAGTTCTTC.